The 16 T cell receptor beta chains listed next were all sequenced from one sample in a study of blood T cell repertoires in COVID-19. The table came from immunoSEQ multiplex PCR; TCRdb's copy has only in-frame clones and leaves some out. This sample carries more than 300,000 clones, 83% of them seen once, and the ten largest clones take about 1.2%. Source material: peripheral blood. The source of these receptors is a woman aged 50 to 65 with acute or convalescent COVID-19.

The chain is built from TRBV2 and TRBJ2-5, with 14 bases fitting TRBD2. This CDR3 has 15 amino acids. Germline trimming cut 7 bases from V and 5 bases from J; bases unmatched to any gene: 6. The V gene's germline CDR1 is SNHLY and CDR2 FYNNEI. DNA for the CDR3: TGTGCCAGCATCCCGGGACTAGCGGGAGCCGAGACCCAGTACTTC. Its protein product is CASIPGLAGAETQYF.

V gene TRBV5-4 combines with J gene TRBJ2-3; 9 bases align to TRBD1. Unmatched junction bases numbered 4, after V lost 3 bases and J lost 2 bases. The CDR3 loop spans 15 amino acids. CDR1 and CDR2 (germline): SGHNT, YYREEE (reference sequence). CDR3 nucleotide sequence: TGTGCCAGCAGCTCCGGGACAGGGATCACAGATACGCAGTATTTT. Residues: CASSSGTGITDTQYF.

J is TRBJ1-3 and V is TRBV2; D call uncertain. The CDR3 contains 14 residues. Germline V gene sequence: CDR1 SNHLY, CDR2 FYNNEI. V was pared by 3 bases and J by 0 bases, with 6 bases between. Here the CDR3 DNA reads TGTGCCAGCAGTGACGGTTACTCTGGAAACACCATATATTTT. Amino acids: CASSDGYSGNTIYF.

This clone occurred a few times. The chain's CDR3 is CASSSGNYGYTF. DNA for the CDR3: TGTGCCAGTAGTTCGGGGAATTACGGCTACACCTTC. The chain couples TRBV19 to TRBJ1-2; D call uncertain. The CDR3 runs to 12 residues. Germline-derived CDR1 and CDR2 are LNHDA and SQIVND (reference sequence). V shed 5 bases and J shed 8 bases, with 12 bases lying between them.

The rearrangement joins TRBV6-1 to TRBJ2-7; TRBD1 might be the D (6 bases). CDR1 is MNHNS and CDR2 is SASEGT in the germline V gene. V lost 3 bases to trimming and J lost 3 bases, with 15 bases between them. The CDR3 extends over 15 amino acids. CDR3 amino acids: CASSETPGQHYEQYF. The CDR3 DNA reads as TGTGCCAGCAGTGAGACACCCGGACAGCACTACGAGCAGTACTTC.

The chain links TRBV5-4 to TRBJ2-1; 11 nucleotides align to TRBD2. Germline assignment: CDR1 SGHNT and CDR2 YYREEE (reference sequence). Trimming removed 2 bases from V and 4 bases from J; junction bases left unmatched: 5. This CDR3 is built from 16 residues. The DNA for the CDR3 is TGTGCCAGCAGCTTCGCCGGGACTAGCGGATACAATGAGCAGTTCTTC. Its translation is CASSFAGTSGYNEQFF.

As regards this clone: Other DNA sequences in this specimen translate into the identical CDR3. The rearrangement joins TRBV5-1 to TRBJ1-4; D gene unclear. CDR1 and CDR2 from the germline V gene are SGHRS and YFSETQ. The ends were cut back, 0 bases at V and 4 bases at J, with 7 bases in the middle. The CDR3 length is 14 residues. The CDR3 loop reads CASSLDSRNEKLFF. As DNA, the CDR3 is TGCGCCAGCAGCTTGGACAGCCGTAATGAAAAACTGTTTTTT.

For the CDR3, the DNA is TGCGCCAGCAGCCCGGCGGTGCTCCAAGAGACCCAGTACTTC. Its protein is CASSPAVLQETQYF. The chain couples TRBV5-1 to TRBJ2-5; D gene uncertain. CDR3 length: 14 amino acids. The ends were cut back, 4 bases at V and 1 base at J, with 11 bases in the middle. Germline CDR1 is SGHRS and CDR2 is YFSETQ.

The genes are TRBV5-4 and TRBJ2-6, with a possible D match to TRBD2 (6 bases). Germline V gives CDR1 SGHNT, CDR2 YYREEE (reference sequence). V lost 1 base to trimming and J lost 4 bases, with 15 bases between them. This CDR3 is built from 17 residues. The CDR3, as DNA: TGTGCCAGCAGCTTGTCTAGCGCAGTAGGGGGGGCCAACGTCCTGACTTTC. Protein: CASSLSSAVGGANVLTF.

The V gene is TRBV27, the J gene TRBJ1-5; D call uncertain. The germline gives CDR1 MNHEY, CDR2 SMNVEV (reference sequence). The CDR3 totals 14 residues. With 6 bases removed from V and 3 bases from J, the gap between germline ends came to 12 bases. The CDR3 DNA sequence: TGTGCCAGCAGGAAAGGTGGAGACAATCAGCCCCAGCATTTT. It is translated as CASRKGGDNQPQHF.

The sample holds one count of this clone. This rearrangement joins TRBV27 to TRBJ1-1; D is perhaps TRBD1 (5 bases). V lost 3 bases to trimming and J lost 1 base, with 9 bases between them. CDR1 is MNHEY and CDR2 is SMNVEV in the germline V gene (reference sequence). CDR3 length: 14 amino acids. Here the CDR3 reads CASSFRQPNTEAFF. The CDR3 DNA reads as TGTGCCAGCAGTTTTCGACAGCCGAACACTGAAGCTTTCTTT.

The genes are TRBV6-5 and TRBJ2-5; 12 bases line up with TRBD2. The ends lost 6 bases at V and 5 bases at J; junction bases unmatched: 4. Germline-derived CDR1 and CDR2 are MNHEY and SVGAGI. The CDR3 extends over 14 amino acids. Written as DNA, the CDR3 is TGTGCCAGCAGAACCGGGACTAGCGGGGAGACCCAGTACTTC. Translating gives CASRTGTSGETQYF.

This sequence joins TRBV27 and TRBJ2-1, with 12 bases identical to TRBD2. There are 16 residues in the CDR3. Germline values: CDR1 MNHEY, CDR2 SMNVEV (reference sequence). V was clipped by 4 bases and J by 6 bases; unmatched bases: 7. In DNA, the CDR3 is TGTGCCAGCAGTTCCCCGACTAGCGGGAGAGGCAATGAGCAGTTCTTC. It yields the protein CASSSPTSGRGNEQFF.

In the case of this clone: Other DNA sequences of this sample code for an identical CDR3. The chain joins TRBV5-4 to TRBJ1-2; D not certain. The ends were cut back, 0 bases at V and 5 bases at J, with 8 bases in the middle. The CDR3 is 13 residues long. From germline, CDR1 is SGHNT and CDR2 YYREEE (reference sequence). CDR3 DNA: TGTGCCAGCAGCTTGGAAGGAGTATATGGCTACACCTTC. Protein product: CASSLEGVYGYTF.

The rearrangement joins TRBV2 to TRBJ1-2, with D perhaps TRBD1 (6 bases). The V gene's germline CDR1 is SNHLY and CDR2 FYNNEI. V shed 9 bases and J shed 5 bases, with 19 bases lying between them. The CDR3 runs to 14 residues. The CDR3 DNA follows: TGTGCCAGTGACGCCTTACAGGGCGGGTATGGCTACACCTTC. Protein sequence: CASDALQGGYGYTF. Full variable domain (outside the CDR3, taken from reference TRBV2 and TRBJ1-2): EPEVTQTPSHQVTQMGQEVILRCVPISNHLYFYWYRQILGQKVEFLVSFYNNEISEKSEIFDDQFSVERPDGSNFTLKIRSTKLEDSAMYFCASDALQGGYGYTFGSGTRLTVV.

The chain is built from TRBV19 and TRBJ2-2; possible D gene TRBD1, 5 bases. V was pared by 8 bases and J by 1 base, with 8 bases between. CDR3 length equals 13 residues. Germline lookup yields CDR1 LNHDA and CDR2 SQIVND (reference sequence). In DNA, the CDR3 is TGTGCCAGTTGGGGCGGGAACACCGGGGAGCTGTTTTTT. This encodes CASWGGNTGELFF. Variable domain in full (rest from reference TRBV19 and TRBJ2-2): DGGITQSPKYLFRKEGQNVTLSCEQNLNHDAMYWYRQDPGQGLRLIYYSQIVNDFQKGDIAEGYSVSREKKESFPLTVTSAQKNPTAFYLCASWGGNTGELFFGEGSRLTVL.